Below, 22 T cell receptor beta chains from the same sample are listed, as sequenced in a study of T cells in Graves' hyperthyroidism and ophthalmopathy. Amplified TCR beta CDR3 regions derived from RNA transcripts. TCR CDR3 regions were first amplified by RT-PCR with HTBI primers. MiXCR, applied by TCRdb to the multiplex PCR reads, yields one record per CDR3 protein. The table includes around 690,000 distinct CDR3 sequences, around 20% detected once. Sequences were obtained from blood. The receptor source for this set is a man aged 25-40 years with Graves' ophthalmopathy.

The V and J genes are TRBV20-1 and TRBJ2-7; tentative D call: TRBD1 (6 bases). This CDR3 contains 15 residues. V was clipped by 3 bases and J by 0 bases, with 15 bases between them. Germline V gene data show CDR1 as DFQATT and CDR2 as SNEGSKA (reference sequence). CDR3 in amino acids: CSASGTITSSYEQYF. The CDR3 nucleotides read TGCAGTGCTAGTGGGACAATCACGAGCTCCTACGAGCAGTACTTC.

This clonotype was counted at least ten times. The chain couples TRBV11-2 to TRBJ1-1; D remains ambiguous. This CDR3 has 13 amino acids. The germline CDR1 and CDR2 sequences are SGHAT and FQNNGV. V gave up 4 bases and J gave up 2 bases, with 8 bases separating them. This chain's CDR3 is CASSSQANTEAFF. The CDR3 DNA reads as TGTGCCAGCAGCTCCCAGGCAAACACTGAAGCTTTCTTT.

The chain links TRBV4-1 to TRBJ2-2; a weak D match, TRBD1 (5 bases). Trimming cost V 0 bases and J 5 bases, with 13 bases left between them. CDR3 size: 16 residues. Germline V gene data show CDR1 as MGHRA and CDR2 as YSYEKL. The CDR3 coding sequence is TGCGCCAGCAGCCAAGATCAGGGATTACGGACCGGGGAGCTGTTTTTT. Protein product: CASSQDQGLRTGELFF.

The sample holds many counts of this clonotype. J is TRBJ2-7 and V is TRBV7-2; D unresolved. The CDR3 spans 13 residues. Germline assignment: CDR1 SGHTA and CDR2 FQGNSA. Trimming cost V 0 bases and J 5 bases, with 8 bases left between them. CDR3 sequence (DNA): TGTGCCAGCAGCTTAGCTTTCACGAACGAGCAGTACTTC. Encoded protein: CASSLAFTNEQYF.

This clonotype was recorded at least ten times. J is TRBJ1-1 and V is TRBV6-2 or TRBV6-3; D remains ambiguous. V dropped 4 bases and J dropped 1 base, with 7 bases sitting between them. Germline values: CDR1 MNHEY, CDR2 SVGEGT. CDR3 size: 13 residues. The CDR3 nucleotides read TGTGCCAGCAGTTCGATAGGGAACACTGAAGCTTTCTTT. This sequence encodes CASSSIGNTEAFF.

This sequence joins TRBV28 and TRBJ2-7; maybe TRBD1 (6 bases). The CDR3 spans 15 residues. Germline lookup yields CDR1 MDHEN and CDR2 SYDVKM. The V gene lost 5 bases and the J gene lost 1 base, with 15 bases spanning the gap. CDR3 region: CASSPWTENSYEQYF. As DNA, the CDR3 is TGTGCCAGCAGTCCTTGGACAGAGAATTCCTACGAGCAGTACTTC.

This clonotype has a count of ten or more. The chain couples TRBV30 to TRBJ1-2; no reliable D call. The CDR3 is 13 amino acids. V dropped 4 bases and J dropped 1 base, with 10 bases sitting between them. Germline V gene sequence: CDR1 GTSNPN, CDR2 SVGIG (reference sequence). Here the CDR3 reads CAWIRDNNYGYTF. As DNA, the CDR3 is TGTGCCTGGATCCGCGACAATAACTATGGCTACACCTTC.

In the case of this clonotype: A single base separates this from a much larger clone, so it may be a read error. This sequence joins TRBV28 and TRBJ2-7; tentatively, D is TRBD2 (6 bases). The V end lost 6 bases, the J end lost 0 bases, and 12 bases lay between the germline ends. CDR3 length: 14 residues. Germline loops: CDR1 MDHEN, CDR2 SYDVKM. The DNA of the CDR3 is TGTGCCAGCAGGAGCGACGGGAGCTCCTACGAGCAGTACTTC. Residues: CASRSDGSSYEQYF.

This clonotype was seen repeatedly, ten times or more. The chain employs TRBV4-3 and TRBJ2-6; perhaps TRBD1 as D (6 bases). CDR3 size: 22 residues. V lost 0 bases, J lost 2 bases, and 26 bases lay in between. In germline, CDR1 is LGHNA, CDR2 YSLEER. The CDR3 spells CASSQDGPVRGRGSTGANVLTF. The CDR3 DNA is TGCGCCAGCAGCCAAGATGGTCCGGTGAGGGGCAGGGGTTCTACTGGGGCCAACGTCCTGACTTTC.

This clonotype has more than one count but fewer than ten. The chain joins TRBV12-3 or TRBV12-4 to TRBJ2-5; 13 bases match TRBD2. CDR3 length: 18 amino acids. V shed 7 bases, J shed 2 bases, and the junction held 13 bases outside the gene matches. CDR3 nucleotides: TGTGCCAGCACTCAAAGGTTACTAGCGGGAGGGAGTCAAGAGACCCAGTACTTC. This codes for CASTQRLLAGGSQETQYF.

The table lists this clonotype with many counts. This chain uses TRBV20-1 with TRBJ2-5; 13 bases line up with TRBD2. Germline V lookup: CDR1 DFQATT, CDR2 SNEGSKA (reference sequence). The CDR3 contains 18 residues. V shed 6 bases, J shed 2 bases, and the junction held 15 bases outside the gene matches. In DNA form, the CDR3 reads TGCAGTGCGTATCCGGGACTAGCGGGACGAGGAGGGCAAGAGACCCAGTACTTC. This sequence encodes CSAYPGLAGRGGQETQYF.

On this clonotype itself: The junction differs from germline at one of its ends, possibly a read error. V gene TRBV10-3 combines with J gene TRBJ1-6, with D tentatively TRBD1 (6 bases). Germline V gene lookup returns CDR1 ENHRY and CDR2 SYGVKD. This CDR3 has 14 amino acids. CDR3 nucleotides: TGTGCCACCAGTGAGTCTGCCAGGGGATCACCCCTCCACTTT. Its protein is CATSESARGSPLHF.

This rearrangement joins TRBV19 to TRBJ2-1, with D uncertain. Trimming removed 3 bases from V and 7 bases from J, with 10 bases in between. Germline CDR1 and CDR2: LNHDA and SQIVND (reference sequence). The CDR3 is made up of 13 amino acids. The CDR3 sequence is CASSIMGGNEQFF. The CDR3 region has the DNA TGTGCCAGTAGTATCATGGGCGGAAATGAGCAGTTCTTC. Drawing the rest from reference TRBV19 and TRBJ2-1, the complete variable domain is DGGITQSPKYLFRKEGQNVTLSCEQNLNHDAMYWYRQDPGQGLRLIYYSQIVNDFQKGDIAEGYSVSREKKESFPLTVTSAQKNPTAFYLCASSIMGGNEQFFGPGTRLTVL.

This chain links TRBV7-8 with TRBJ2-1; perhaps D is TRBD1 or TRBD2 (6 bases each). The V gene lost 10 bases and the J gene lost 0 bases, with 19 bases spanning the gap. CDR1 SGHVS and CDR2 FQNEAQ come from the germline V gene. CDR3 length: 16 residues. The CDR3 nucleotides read TGTGCCACTCTCAGGGGCGGGGTGAGCTCCTACAATGAGCAGTTCTTC. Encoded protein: CATLRGGVSSYNEQFF.

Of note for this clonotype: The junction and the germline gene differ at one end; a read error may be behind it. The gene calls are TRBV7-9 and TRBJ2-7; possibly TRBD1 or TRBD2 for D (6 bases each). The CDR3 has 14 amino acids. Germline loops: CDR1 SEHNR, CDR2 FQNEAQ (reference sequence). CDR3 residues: CASSLRDTPYGQYF. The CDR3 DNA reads TGTGCCAGCAGCTTGCGGGACACCCCCTACGGGCAGTACTTC.

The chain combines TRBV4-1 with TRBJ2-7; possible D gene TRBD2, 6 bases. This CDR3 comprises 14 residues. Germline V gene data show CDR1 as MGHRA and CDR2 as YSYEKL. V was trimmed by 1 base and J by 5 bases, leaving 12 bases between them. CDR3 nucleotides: TGCGCCAGCAGCCAAGTAGCGGAGGGGCACGAGCAGTACTTC. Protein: CASSQVAEGHEQYF.

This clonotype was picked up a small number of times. CDR3 DNA: TGTGCCAGCAGCCAGGCCGGGTGGGGGACACTCCTTCAGCCCCAGCATTTT. Translated: CASSQAGWGTLLQPQHF. The chain joins TRBV11-2 to TRBJ1-5; perhaps TRBD1 as D (6 bases). The CDR3 extends over 17 amino acids. V was cut by 5 bases and J by 6 bases, with 23 bases left in between. The germline CDR1 and CDR2 sequences are SGHAT and FQNNGV.

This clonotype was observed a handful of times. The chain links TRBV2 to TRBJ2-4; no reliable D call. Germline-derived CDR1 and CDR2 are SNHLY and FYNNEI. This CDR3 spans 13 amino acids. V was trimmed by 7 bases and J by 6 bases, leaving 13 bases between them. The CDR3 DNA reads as TGTGCCAGCACTCGCCGGCCGGGAAACATTCAGTACTTC. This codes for CASTRRPGNIQYF.

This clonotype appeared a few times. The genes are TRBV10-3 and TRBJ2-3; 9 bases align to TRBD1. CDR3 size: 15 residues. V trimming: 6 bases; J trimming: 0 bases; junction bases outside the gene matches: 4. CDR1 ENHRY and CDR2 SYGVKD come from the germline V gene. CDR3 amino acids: CAIRETGGSTDTQYF. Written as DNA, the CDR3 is TGTGCCATCAGGGAGACAGGGGGAAGCACAGATACGCAGTATTTT.

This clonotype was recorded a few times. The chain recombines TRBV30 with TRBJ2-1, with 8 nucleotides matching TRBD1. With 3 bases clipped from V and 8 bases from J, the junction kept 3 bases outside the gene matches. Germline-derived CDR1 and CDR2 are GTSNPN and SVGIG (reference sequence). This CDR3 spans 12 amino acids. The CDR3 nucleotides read TGTGCCTGGAGCCTGACAGGGGATGAGCAGTTCTTC. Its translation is CAWSLTGDEQFF.

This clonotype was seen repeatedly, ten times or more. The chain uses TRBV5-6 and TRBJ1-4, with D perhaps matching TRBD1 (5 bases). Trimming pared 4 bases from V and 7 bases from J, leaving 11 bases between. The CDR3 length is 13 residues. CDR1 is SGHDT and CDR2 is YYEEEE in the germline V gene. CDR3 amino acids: CASSRGRVEKLFF. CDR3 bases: TGTGCCAGCAGCAGGGGCCGGGTTGAAAAACTGTTTTTT.

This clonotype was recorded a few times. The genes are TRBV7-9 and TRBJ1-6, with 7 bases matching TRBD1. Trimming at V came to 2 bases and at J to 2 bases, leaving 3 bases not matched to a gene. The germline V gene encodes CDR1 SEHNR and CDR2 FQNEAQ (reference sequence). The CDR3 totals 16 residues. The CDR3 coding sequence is TGTGCCAGCAGCTTAAAGGGGGCAACCTATAATTCACCCCTCCACTTT. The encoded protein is CASSLKGATYNSPLHF.